A selection of T cell receptor beta chains follows, all from one sample in a study of memory B cells and T cells in multiple sclerosis. Libraries were prepared by immunoSEQ multiplex PCR; TCRdb keeps only in-frame clonotypes and omits some of them. This sample has fewer than 8,000 clones; around 58% occur once, and the top ten carry 30% to 35%. Sequencing was carried out using memory (CD45RO+) CD8+ T cells from blood. These receptors were taken from a human donor with multiple sclerosis. Each CDR3 is given with its conserved first and last residue. The order of the fields is clone size, J gene, D gene, V gene, CDR3 DNA, CDR3 protein. A D gene is named only where the DNA matches it firmly. Part of the rows lack a size; the others show once, few, many or a class for expanded clones.

abundance: NA; j_gene: TRBJ2-3; d_gene: TRBD1; v_gene: TRBV28; CDR3nt: TGTGCCAGCAGTCCGGACAGGGAGGTTGCAGATACGCAGTATTTT; CDR3aa: CASSPDREVADTQYF
abundance: few; j_gene: TRBJ2-2; d_gene: NA; v_gene: TRBV2; CDR3nt: TGTGCCAAGGGACAAGCGAACACCGGGGAGCTGTTTTTT; CDR3aa: CAKGQANTGELFF
abundance: medium-sized; j_gene: TRBJ2-6; d_gene: NA; v_gene: TRBV6-4; CDR3nt: TGTGCCAGCAGTGAGGACAGCTCTGGGGCCAACGTCCTGACTTTC; CDR3aa: CASSEDSSGANVLTF
abundance: NA; j_gene: TRBJ1-1; d_gene: NA; v_gene: TRBV5-1; CDR3nt: TGCGCCAGCAGTCCGTGGGAGGGCTCGAACACTGAAGCTTTCTTT; CDR3aa: CASSPWEGSNTEAFF
abundance: few; j_gene: TRBJ1-2; d_gene: NA; v_gene: TRBV15; CDR3nt: TGTGCCACCAGCAGAGATTCAGGGGCCTATGGCTACACCTTC; CDR3aa: CATSRDSGAYGYTF
abundance: NA; j_gene: TRBJ1-1; d_gene: TRBD1; v_gene: TRBV9; CDR3nt: TGTGCCAGCAGCGATAACAGGGGGCTGGCGAACACTGAAGCTTTCTTT; CDR3aa: CASSDNRGLANTEAFF
abundance: NA; j_gene: TRBJ1-2; d_gene: TRBD1; v_gene: TRBV6-5; CDR3nt: TGTGCCAGCAGTTACTCGACTCCGGGACAGGAAGATGGCTACACCTTC; CDR3aa: CASSYSTPGQEDGYTF
abundance: NA; j_gene: TRBJ2-2; d_gene: NA; v_gene: TRBV5-4; CDR3nt: TGTGCCAGCAGCTTCAAAACCGGGGAGCTGTTTTTT; CDR3aa: CASSFKTGELFF
abundance: NA; j_gene: TRBJ1-1; d_gene: NA; v_gene: TRBV4-2; CDR3nt: TGTGCCAGCAGCCCACTTACCAGGGGCCAGAACACTGAAGCTTTCTTT; CDR3aa: CASSPLTRGQNTEAFF
abundance: few; j_gene: TRBJ2-7; d_gene: TRBD1; v_gene: TRBV7-3; CDR3nt: TGTGCCAGCAGGGGGACAGGGGGGACCTACGAGCAGTACTTC; CDR3aa: CASRGTGGTYEQYF
abundance: NA; j_gene: TRBJ2-6; d_gene: TRBD1; v_gene: TRBV28; CDR3nt: TGTGCCAGCAGTTGGGGACAGGTCTCTGGGGCCAACGTCCTGACTTTC; CDR3aa: CASSWGQVSGANVLTF
abundance: NA; j_gene: TRBJ2-7; d_gene: NA; v_gene: TRBV10-2; CDR3nt: TGCGCCAGCAGTGATCAGGGGAGGGTTTCTTACTCCTACGAGCAGTACTTC; CDR3aa: CASSDQGRVSYSYEQYF
abundance: NA; j_gene: TRBJ1-5; d_gene: NA; v_gene: TRBV15; CDR3nt: TGTGCCACCAGCAGAGATTCCAATACAGGGTCTGGCAATCAGCCCCAGCATTTT; CDR3aa: CATSRDSNTGSGNQPQHF
abundance: NA; j_gene: TRBJ2-1; d_gene: TRBD2; v_gene: TRBV7-3; CDR3nt: TGTGCCAGCAGCTTAAATAGCGGGAACTCCTACAATGAGCAGTTCTTC; CDR3aa: CASSLNSGNSYNEQFF
abundance: few; j_gene: TRBJ1-1; d_gene: TRBD1; v_gene: TRBV7-9; CDR3nt: TGTGCCAGCAGCTCGGGACAGCTCACTGAAGCTTTCTTT; CDR3aa: CASSSGQLTEAFF
abundance: NA; j_gene: TRBJ2-3; d_gene: TRBD2; v_gene: TRBV7-3; CDR3nt: TGTGCCAGCAGCTTACAGGCGGGGGGGCCTACAGATACGCAGTATTTT; CDR3aa: CASSLQAGGPTDTQYF
abundance: NA; j_gene: TRBJ2-1; d_gene: TRBD1; v_gene: TRBV5-1; CDR3nt: TGCGCCAGCAGCTTGGTACAGGGGGTAGACAATGAGCAGTTCTTC; CDR3aa: CASSLVQGVDNEQFF
abundance: NA; j_gene: TRBJ2-7; d_gene: NA; v_gene: TRBV6-6; CDR3nt: TGTGCCAGCAGTTACTCCCGCTACGAGCAGTACTTC; CDR3aa: CASSYSRYEQYF
abundance: NA; j_gene: TRBJ1-1; d_gene: NA; v_gene: TRBV6-4; CDR3nt: TGTGCCAGCAGTGATGGGGGGATCACTGAAGCTTTCTTT; CDR3aa: CASSDGGITEAFF
abundance: few; j_gene: TRBJ1-5; d_gene: NA; v_gene: TRBV19; CDR3nt: TGTGCCAGTAGTTTTAAGCGGCCCCAGCATTTT; CDR3aa: CASSFKRPQHF
abundance: NA; j_gene: TRBJ2-3; d_gene: TRBD2; v_gene: TRBV27; CDR3nt: TGTGCCAGCAGTTTCCAGGCGGGGGGGCTTTCAGATACGCAGTATTTT; CDR3aa: CASSFQAGGLSDTQYF
abundance: few; j_gene: TRBJ2-3; d_gene: TRBD1; v_gene: TRBV2; CDR3nt: TGTGCCAGACCGGGACAGGTATCCGCAGATACGCAGTATTTT; CDR3aa: CARPGQVSADTQYF
abundance: NA; j_gene: TRBJ2-1; d_gene: TRBD2; v_gene: TRBV5-4; CDR3nt: TGTGCCAGCAGCCTGAGGACTAGCGGGGGCTACAATGAGCAGTTCTTC; CDR3aa: CASSLRTSGGYNEQFF
abundance: NA; j_gene: TRBJ2-7; d_gene: NA; v_gene: TRBV7-3; CDR3nt: TGTGCCAGCAGCTTAATCAGGGCTGGGGCCGACGAGCAGTACTTC; CDR3aa: CASSLIRAGADEQYF
abundance: NA; j_gene: TRBJ1-6; d_gene: TRBD1; v_gene: TRBV4-1; CDR3nt: TGCGCCAGCAGCCAAGTGGGGACAGGGTTGAATTCACCCCTCCACTTT; CDR3aa: CASSQVGTGLNSPLHF
abundance: NA; j_gene: TRBJ2-3; d_gene: NA; v_gene: TRBV9; CDR3nt: TGTGCCAGCAGCCGGAGCGGCAGCACAGATACGCAGTATTTT; CDR3aa: CASSRSGSTDTQYF
abundance: NA; j_gene: TRBJ2-1; d_gene: TRBD2; v_gene: TRBV6-1; CDR3nt: TGTGCCAGCAGTGGGGGGCCCATAGCGGGAGATCTCAATGAGCAGTTCTTC; CDR3aa: CASSGGPIAGDLNEQFF